The 5 T cell receptor beta chains in this list originate from one sample, sequenced in a study of shared clonotypes between healthy human individuals (dated by TCRdb to 2020 to 2022). Preparation of the library involved the immunoSEQ multiplex PCR assay. This is the immuneACCESS table as TCRdb keeps it, with only in-frame sequences that have V and J called. A part of the clones is gone; compared with another copy, unresolved V genes explain less than half, and the rest is unexplained. This sample holds approximately 620,000 clones; approximately 97% were observed only once. About 0.06% of the sample is held by the ten biggest clonotypes. The sequencing input was naive CD4+ T cells sorted from blood. The label giving this sample's cell subset or site can be read as: CD45RA+ positively selected. The receptors here all came from a woman in her twenties or thirties in good health.

The chain carries TRBV5-4 and TRBJ2-4; D unclear. The V and J ends lost 0 bases and 0 bases respectively, with 10 bases between them. CDR3 length: 16 residues. Per the germline V gene, CDR1 is SGHNT and CDR2 is YYREEE (reference sequence). The CDR3 DNA reads as TGTGCCAGCAGCTTGGTACCAAACTTAGCCAAAAACATTCAGTACTTC. This encodes CASSLVPNLAKNIQYF.

V is TRBV29-1 and J is TRBJ1-1; 9 nucleotides align to TRBD1. CDR1 SQVTM and CDR2 ANQGSEA come from the germline V gene. The CDR3 is 17 residues long. Trimming took 5 bases from V and 0 from J; bases not matched to a gene: 13. The CDR3 protein is CSVRRSPGQGLNTEAFF. The DNA for the CDR3 is TGCAGCGTTCGCAGGAGTCCGGGACAGGGTCTGAACACTGAAGCTTTCTTT. Based on the CDR3 plus reference TRBV29-1 and TRBJ1-1, the full variable domain is SAVISQKPSRDICQRGTSLTIQCQVDSQVTMMFWYRQQPGQSLTLIATANQGSEATYESGFVIDKFPISRPNLTFSTLTVSNMSPEDSSIYLCSVRRSPGQGLNTEAFFGQGTRLTVV.

CDR3: CASSSISNQPQHF. For the CDR3, the DNA is TGTGCCAGCAGCTCGATCAGCAATCAGCCCCAGCATTTT. The chain has TRBV6-1 and TRBJ1-5; D is unresolved. Germline CDR1 MNHNS, CDR2 SASEGT. This CDR3 region has 13 residues. V lost 6 bases to trimming and J lost 1 base, with 7 bases between them.

This chain joins TRBV29-1 and TRBJ2-1, with D uncertain. From germline, CDR1 is SQVTM and CDR2 ANQGSEA. This CDR3 comprises 13 residues. Trimming pared 7 bases from V and 7 bases from J, leaving 17 bases between. The CDR3 region has the DNA TGCAGCGCCCCGATAGAGTCTGTAAATGAGCAGTTCTTC. It is translated as CSAPIESVNEQFF.

The V gene is TRBV7-6, the J gene TRBJ1-5; 8 bases are shared with TRBD1. Per germline, CDR1 SGHVS and CDR2 FNYEAQ. CDR3 length: 14 residues. J was trimmed by 7 bases and V by 5 bases; bases with no gene match: 7. Here the CDR3 DNA reads TGTGCCAGCAGCCCGACAGGGGCCAGCCAGCCCCAGCATTTT. Translating gives CASSPTGASQPQHF. Combining the CDR3 with reference TRBV7-6 and TRBJ1-5 gives the whole variable domain GAGVSQSPRYKVTKRGQDVALRCDPISGHVSLYWYRQALGQGPEFLTYFNYEAQQDKSGLPNDRFSAERPEGSISTLTIQRTEQRDSAMYRCASSPTGASQPQHFGDGTRLSIL.